This T cell receptor beta chain was recorded in a study of T cells in Graves' hyperthyroidism and ophthalmopathy (dated by TCRdb to the late 2010s). Concerning the study at large: Peripheral blood samples were taken at initial diagnosis, before any treatment was given. TCR V-J signatures able to tell the groups apart were searched for in a discovery cohort of 95 to 100 patients, of whom over 40 had Graves' ophthalmopathy and 57 had stable Graves' hyperthyroidism. Prospective prediction of ophthalmopathy was tested in an independent validation cohort of 18 to 20 hyperthyroidism patients and 17 patients who later progressed to ophthalmopathy. For training and testing, the 95 to 100 patients in the discovery cohort were randomly divided in a 7:3 ratio. In addition, the study compared T-cell repertoires in thyroid tissue and in blood from about six Graves' hyperthyroidism patients. After sampling, hyperthyroidism patients received methimazole starting at 30 mg daily, and ophthalmopathy patients received high-dose intravenous methylprednisolone. The paper reports TCR Vbeta CDR3 sequencing of over 130 peripheral blood samples: some 41 ophthalmopathy, roughly 74 hyperthyroidism and around 17 progressor patients.

The CDR3 starts with the cysteine, ends with the phenylalanine, and has 14 residues. The entry retains the CDR3 DNA only, 42 bases that are in frame from base 1. V and J lose 5 bases and 0 bases, and a span of 10 bases separates them. From a lookup of the germline V gene (reference sequence), CDR1 and CDR2 are SEHNR and FQNEAQ. TCR beta CDR3 regions were amplified from RNA transcripts. For the first round of RT-PCR on the TCR CDR3, the HTBI primer set was used together with the Qiagen OneStep RT-PCR kit. Libraries were constructed in a second round of multiplex PCR, after which size selection and purification were carried out. Paired-end sequencing of the libraries was performed with 100 bp reads on an Illumina HiSeq2000. As for how the authors treated the data: SOAPnuke was used to process the raw data, throwing out any read that contained adapters or uncalled bases, had a mean Phred below 15, or lacked an exact constant-primer or identifier match. High-quality paired reads were merged with COPE v1.2.5, and unique nucleotide sequences were defined as clonotypes. MiTCR v1.1 was used to align the clonotypes against IMGT TRBV, TRBD and TRBJ reference segments. The analysis was restricted to V-J combinations with a frequency above 0.0001, which together covered roughly 99% of the repertoires. The TCS score was defined as F50 (clonal expansion) divided by E x V (chaos), with BLOSUM62-based TCRdist calculated between CDR3 peptides within each V-J. Welch's t-statistics and random forest reduced roughly 540 V-J features to 10 to 15, which were used in a naive Bayes classifier (R e1071). TCRdb cleaned the public reads at Q25 with fastp, built clones with MiXCR and kept in-frame beta chains. A single entry per CDR3 protein holds the most common genes and DNA from its merged rows. In this record, the V and J calls reflect TCRdb's handling and not the investigators' own analysis. Counted in this sample were 700,000 or so distinct CDR3 sequences; about 16% of them appeared once. Around 8.1% of the sample rests with the top ten.

Stable Graves' hyperthyroidism was defined as the absence of progression to ophthalmopathy over 18 months of follow-up. Hyperthyroidism patients were newly diagnosed, had a disease duration of under 2 months, and were aged 18 to 65 years. The study excluded patients with uncontrolled infections, other autoimmune diseases, pregnancy or lactation. Clinical symptoms, serum thyroxine and TRAb, thyroid ultrasound, and orbital computed tomography formed the basis for the diagnoses. PBMCs were isolated from 8 to 10 ml of fresh peripheral blood by Ficoll-Paque density gradient centrifugation. Total RNA was extracted using Trizol reagent, and RNA quality was assessed on an Agilent 2100 Bioanalyzer. This clonotype was found a few times. This clone's antigen is unknown. No qualities accompany the bases; no much larger clone lies one base away. What the research found in general, with its limitations: Sample size was not statistically predetermined, and blinding of investigators to group allocation was not performed. Blood samples also contained most of the expanded thyroid clonotypes (frequency above 0.001), which suggests that blood repertoires may reflect thyroid immune responses. Ophthalmopathy was separated from stable hyperthyroidism by a 13 V-J signature model, with just over 85% sensitivity and about 81% specificity obtained in cross-validation and 80%/75% obtained in testing. In validation, the model predicted progression to ophthalmopathy with 55% to 71% sensitivity and around 72% specificity, a median of approximately 6.5 months before onset.

This TCR was recovered from a man aged 18-30 years with Graves' hyperthyroidism. Sequenced material: blood. The receptor chain draws on TRBV7-9 and TRBJ1-2; the D segment cannot be called with confidence. The CDR3 region has the sequence CASSPSGTNYGYTF. Here is the DNA: TGTGCCAGCAGCCCTTCCGGGACTAACTATGGCTACACCTTC.